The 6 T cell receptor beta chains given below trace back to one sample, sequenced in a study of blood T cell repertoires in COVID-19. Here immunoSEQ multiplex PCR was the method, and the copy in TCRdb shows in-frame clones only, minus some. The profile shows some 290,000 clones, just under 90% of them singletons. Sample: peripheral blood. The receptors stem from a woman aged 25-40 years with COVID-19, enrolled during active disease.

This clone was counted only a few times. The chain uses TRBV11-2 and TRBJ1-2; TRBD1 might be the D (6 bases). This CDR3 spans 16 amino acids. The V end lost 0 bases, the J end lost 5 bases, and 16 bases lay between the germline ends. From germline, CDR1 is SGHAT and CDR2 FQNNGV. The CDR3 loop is CASSLDPAGVYYGYTF. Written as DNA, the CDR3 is TGTGCCAGCAGCTTAGATCCTGCAGGGGTGTATTATGGCTACACCTTC.

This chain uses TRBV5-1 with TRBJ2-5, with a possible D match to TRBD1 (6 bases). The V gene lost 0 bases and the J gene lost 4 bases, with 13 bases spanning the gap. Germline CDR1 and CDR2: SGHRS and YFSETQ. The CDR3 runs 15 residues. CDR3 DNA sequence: TGCGCCAGCAGCTTGGATGGACAGTCCCGAGAGACCCAGTACTTC. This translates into CASSLDGQSRETQYF.

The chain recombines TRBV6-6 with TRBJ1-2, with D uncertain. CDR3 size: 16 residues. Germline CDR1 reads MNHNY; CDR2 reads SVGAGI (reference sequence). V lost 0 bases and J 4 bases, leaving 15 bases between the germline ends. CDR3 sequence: CASSYSGAEIAYGYTF. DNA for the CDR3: TGTGCCAGCAGTTACTCAGGAGCTGAGATAGCCTATGGCTACACCTTC.

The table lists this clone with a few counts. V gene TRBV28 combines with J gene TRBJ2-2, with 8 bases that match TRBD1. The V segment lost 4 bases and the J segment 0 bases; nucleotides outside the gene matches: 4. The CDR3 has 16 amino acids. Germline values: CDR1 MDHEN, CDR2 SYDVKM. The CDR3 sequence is CASSSQGASNTGELFF. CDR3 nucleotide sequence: TGTGCCAGCAGTTCTCAGGGGGCGTCGAACACCGGGGAGCTGTTTTTT.

CDR3 nucleotide sequence: TGTGCCAGCAGCTTGGCCATTGGGACAGGGCAATCACCCCTCCACTTT. Its protein product is CASSLAIGTGQSPLHF. This chain links TRBV5-4 with TRBJ1-6; 9 bases match TRBD1. Germline V lookup: CDR1 SGHNT, CDR2 YYREEE (reference sequence). The CDR3 consists of 16 residues. The junction had 8 bases not matched to a gene; V was cut back by 0 bases and J by 10 bases.

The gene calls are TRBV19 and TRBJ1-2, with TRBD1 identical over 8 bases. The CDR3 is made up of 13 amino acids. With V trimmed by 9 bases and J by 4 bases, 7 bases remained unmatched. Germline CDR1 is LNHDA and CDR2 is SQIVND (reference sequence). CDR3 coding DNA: TGTGCCAGCAAGAGACAGGGGATCTATGGCTACACCTTC. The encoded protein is CASKRQGIYGYTF.